This T cell receptor beta chain derives from a study of blood T cell repertoires in COVID-19. In the original processing: Reference gene primer amplification yielded estimated nucleated cell counts. Generated by immunoSEQ multiplex PCR, the TCRdb table keeps only in-frame clones and is missing some. V, J and clone size are those of that table, while D and trimming were read from the DNA. The sample shows about 400,000 clones, approximately 88% of them seen only once. Material for sequencing was peripheral blood. The TCR originated in a man aged 40-55 years with acute or convalescent COVID-19.

This CDR3 is CASSLRQGNTEAFF. The CDR3 DNA reads as TGTGCCAGCAGCCTACGACAGGGGAACACTGAAGCTTTCTTT. The rearrangement uses TRBV13 and TRBJ1-1; TRBD1 agrees at 7 bases. The V segment lost 5 bases and the J segment 1 base; nucleotides outside the gene matches: 4. This CDR3 contains 14 residues. CDR1 PRHDT and CDR2 FYEKMQ come from the germline V gene (reference sequence).